The source of this T cell receptor (beta chain) is a study of shared clonotypes between healthy human individuals. Whole-study findings and limits: Limitation of the genetic and exposure-history diversity represented came from the few donors.

Original processing methods: ImmunoSEQ yielded junction-only sequences lacking quality scores, so filtering differed. Libraries were prepared by immunoSEQ multiplex PCR; TCRdb keeps only in-frame clonotypes and omits some of them. Clone size and V and J calls were adopted from that table, with D and trimming inferred from the DNA. The sample records around 2,100,000 clones, approximately 94% being singletons. For this clone: Its antigen is as yet unknown.

In the naive CD8 group, cells lacked CD45RO and were positively selected for CCR7, so terminally differentiated effector memory CD45RA+ cells were left out. The sequencing sample was made of naive CD8+ T cells sorted from blood. This TCR derives from a man aged 18 to 30 in good health.

CDR3 protein: CASSPPAGGFPDTQYF. The CDR3 nucleotides read TGTGCCAGCAGCCCCCCAGCGGGAGGGTTCCCAGATACGCAGTATTTT. This rearrangement joins TRBV7-9 to TRBJ2-3; 10 bases fit TRBD2. The CDR3 is 16 residues long. Germline assignment: CDR1 SEHNR and CDR2 FQNEAQ (reference sequence). V trimming: 5 bases; J trimming: 4 bases; junction bases outside the gene matches: 9.